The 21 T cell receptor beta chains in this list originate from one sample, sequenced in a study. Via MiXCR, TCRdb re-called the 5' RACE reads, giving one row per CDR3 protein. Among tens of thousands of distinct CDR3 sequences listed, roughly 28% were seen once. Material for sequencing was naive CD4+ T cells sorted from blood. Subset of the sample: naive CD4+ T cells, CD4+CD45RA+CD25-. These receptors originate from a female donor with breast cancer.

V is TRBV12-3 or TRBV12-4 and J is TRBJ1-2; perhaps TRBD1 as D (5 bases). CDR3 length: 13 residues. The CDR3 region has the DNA TGTGCAACCTCAAGTTCGGGGGATTATGGCTACACCTTC. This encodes CATSSSGDYGYTF.

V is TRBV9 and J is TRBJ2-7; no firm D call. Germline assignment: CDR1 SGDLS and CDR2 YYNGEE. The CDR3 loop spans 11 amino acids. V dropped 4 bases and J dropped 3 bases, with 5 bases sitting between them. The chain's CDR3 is CASSNLYEQYF. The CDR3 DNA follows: TGTGCCAGCAGCAACCTCTACGAGCAGTACTTC.

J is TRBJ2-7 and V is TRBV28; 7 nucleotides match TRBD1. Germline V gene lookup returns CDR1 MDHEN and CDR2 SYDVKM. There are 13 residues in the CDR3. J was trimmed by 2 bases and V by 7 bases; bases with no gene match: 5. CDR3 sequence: CASIGQAAYEQYF. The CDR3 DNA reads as TGTGCCAGCATAGGACAGGCCGCCTACGAGCAGTACTTC.

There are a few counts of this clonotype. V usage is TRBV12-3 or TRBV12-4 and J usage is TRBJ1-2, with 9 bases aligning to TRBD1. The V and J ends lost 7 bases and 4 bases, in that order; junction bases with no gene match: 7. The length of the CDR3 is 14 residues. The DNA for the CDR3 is TGTGCCAGCACCCAGACAGGGGGGACCTATGGCTACACCTTC. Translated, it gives CASTQTGGTYGYTF.

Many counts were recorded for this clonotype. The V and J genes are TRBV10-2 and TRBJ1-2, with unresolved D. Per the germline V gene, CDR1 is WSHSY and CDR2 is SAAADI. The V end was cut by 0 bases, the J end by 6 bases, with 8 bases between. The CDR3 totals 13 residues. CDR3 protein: CASSESLGHGYTF. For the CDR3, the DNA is TGCGCCAGCAGTGAGTCCCTCGGGCATGGCTACACCTTC.

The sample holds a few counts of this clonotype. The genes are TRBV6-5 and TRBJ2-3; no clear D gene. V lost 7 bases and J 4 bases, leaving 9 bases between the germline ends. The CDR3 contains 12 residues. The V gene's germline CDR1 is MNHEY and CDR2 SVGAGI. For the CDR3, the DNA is TGTGCCAGCATATCCTCCGCAGATACGCAGTATTTT. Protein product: CASISSADTQYF.

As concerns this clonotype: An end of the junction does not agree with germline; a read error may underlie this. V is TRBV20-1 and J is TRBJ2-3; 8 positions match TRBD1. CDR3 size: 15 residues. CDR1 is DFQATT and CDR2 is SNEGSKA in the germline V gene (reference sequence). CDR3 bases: TGCAGTACTAGAGGCAGGACAGGGTGGACAGATACGCAGTATTTT. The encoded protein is CSTRGRTGWTDTQYF.

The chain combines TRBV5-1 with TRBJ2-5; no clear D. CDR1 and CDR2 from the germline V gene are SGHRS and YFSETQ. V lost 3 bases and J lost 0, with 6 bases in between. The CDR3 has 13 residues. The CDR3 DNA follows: TGCGCCAGCAGCTCTTCGTACCAAGAGACCCAGTACTTC. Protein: CASSSSYQETQYF.

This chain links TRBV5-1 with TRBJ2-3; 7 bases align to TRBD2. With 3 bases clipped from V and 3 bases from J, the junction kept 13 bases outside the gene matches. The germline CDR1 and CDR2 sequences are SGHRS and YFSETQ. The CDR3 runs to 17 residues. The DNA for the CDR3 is TGCGCCAGCAGCTCGCAGCCGGCGGGAGTTGGAACAGATACGCAGTATTTT. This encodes CASSSQPAGVGTDTQYF.

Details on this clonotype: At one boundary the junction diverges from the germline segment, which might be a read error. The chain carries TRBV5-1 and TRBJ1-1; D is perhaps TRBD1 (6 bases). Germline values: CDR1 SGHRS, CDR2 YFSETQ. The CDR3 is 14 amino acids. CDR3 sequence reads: CASSPTGGGTGAFF. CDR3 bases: TGCGCCAGCAGTCCCACCGGAGGGGGAACTGGAGCTTTCTTT.

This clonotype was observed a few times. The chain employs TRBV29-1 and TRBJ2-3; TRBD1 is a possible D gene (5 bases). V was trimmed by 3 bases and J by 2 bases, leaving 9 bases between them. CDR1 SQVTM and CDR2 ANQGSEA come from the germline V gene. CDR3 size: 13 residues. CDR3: CSVDDRLTDTQYF. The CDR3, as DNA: TGCAGCGTTGATGACAGACTCACAGATACGCAGTATTTT.

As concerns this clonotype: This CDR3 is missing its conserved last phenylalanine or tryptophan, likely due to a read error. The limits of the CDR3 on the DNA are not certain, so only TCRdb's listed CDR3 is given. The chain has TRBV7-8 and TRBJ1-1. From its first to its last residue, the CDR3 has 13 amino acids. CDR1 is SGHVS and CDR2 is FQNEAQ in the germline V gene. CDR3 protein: CESSSQGEAEAGG.

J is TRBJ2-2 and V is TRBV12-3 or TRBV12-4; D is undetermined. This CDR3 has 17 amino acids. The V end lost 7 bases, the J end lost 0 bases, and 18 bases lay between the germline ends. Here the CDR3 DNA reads TGTGCCAGCACCTACTATGTGGGTGGGGCGAACACCGGGGAGCTGTTTTTT. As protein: CASTYYVGGANTGELFF.

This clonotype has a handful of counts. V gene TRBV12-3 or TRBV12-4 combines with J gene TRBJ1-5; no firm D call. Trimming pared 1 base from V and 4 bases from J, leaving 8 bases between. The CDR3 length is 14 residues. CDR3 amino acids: CASSLEGLNQPQHF. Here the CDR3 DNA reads TGTGCCAGCAGTTTAGAAGGGCTAAATCAGCCCCAGCATTTT.

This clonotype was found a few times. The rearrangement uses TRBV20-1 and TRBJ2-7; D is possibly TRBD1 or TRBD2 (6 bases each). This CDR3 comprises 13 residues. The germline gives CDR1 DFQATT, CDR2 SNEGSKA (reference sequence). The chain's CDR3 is CSRRGTQTYEQYF. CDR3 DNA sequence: TGCAGCCGGAGGGGGACGCAGACCTACGAGCAGTACTTC.

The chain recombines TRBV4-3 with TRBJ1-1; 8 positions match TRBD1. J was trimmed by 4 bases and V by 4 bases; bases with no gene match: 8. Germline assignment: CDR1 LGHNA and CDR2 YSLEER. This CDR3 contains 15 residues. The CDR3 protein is CASSRAQGGGTEAFF. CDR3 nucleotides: TGCGCCAGCAGCCGAGCACAGGGGGGGGGCACTGAAGCTTTCTTT.

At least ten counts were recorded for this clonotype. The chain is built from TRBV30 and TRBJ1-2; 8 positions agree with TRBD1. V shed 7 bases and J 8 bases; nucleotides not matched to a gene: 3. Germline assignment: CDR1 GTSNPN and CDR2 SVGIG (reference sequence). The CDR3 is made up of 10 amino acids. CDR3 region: CASDRAGYTF. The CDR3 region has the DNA TGTGCCTCGGACAGGGCCGGCTACACCTTC.

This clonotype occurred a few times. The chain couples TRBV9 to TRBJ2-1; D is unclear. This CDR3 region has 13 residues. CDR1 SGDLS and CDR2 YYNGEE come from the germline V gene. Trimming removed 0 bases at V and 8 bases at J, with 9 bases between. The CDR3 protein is CASSVGPHDEQFF. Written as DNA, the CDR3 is TGTGCCAGCAGCGTAGGGCCCCATGATGAGCAGTTCTTC.

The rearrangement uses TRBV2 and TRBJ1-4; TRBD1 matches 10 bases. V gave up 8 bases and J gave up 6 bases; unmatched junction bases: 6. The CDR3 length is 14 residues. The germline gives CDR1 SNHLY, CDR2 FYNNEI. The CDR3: CASVSGTGDEKLFF. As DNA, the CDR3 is TGTGCCAGCGTTTCCGGGACAGGGGATGAAAAACTGTTTTTT.

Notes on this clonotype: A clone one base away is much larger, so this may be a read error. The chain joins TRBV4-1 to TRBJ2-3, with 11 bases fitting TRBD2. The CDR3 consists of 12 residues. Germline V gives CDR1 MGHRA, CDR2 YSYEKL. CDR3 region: CATSGNSDAQYF. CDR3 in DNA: TGCGCGACTAGCGGGAACAGCGATGCGCAGTATTTT.

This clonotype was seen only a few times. The CDR3 region is CASSSQGNTEAFF. In DNA, the CDR3 is TGTGCCAGCAGCTCACAGGGGAACACTGAAGCTTTCTTT. The V gene is TRBV7-3, the J gene TRBJ1-1; TRBD1 might be the D (6 bases). V was pared by 4 bases and J by 1 base, with 7 bases between. Germline CDR1 is SGHTA and CDR2 is FQGTGA. The length of the CDR3 is 13 residues.